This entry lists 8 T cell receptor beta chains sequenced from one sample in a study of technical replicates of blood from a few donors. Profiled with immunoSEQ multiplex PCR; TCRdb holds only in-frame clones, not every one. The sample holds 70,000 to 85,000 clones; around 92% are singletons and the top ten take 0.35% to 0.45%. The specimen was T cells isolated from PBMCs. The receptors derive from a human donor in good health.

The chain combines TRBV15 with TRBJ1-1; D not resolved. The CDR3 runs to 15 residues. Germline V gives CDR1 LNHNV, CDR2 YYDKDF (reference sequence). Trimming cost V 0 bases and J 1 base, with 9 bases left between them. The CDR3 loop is CATSRDKAGNTEAFF. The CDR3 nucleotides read TGTGCCACCAGCAGAGATAAAGCGGGGAACACTGAAGCTTTCTTT.

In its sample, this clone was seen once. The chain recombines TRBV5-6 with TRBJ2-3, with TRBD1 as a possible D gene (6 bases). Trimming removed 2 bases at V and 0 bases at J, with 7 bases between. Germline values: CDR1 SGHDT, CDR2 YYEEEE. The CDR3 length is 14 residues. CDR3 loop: CASSLGGSTDTQYF. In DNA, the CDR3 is TGTGCCAGCAGCTTAGGGGGTAGCACAGATACGCAGTATTTT.

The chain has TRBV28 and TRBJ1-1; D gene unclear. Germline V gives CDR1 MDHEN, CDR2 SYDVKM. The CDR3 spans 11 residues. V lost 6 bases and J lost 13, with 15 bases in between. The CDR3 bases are TGTGCCAGCAGACTCAGGTCTATAGGTTTCTTT. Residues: CASRLRSIGFF.

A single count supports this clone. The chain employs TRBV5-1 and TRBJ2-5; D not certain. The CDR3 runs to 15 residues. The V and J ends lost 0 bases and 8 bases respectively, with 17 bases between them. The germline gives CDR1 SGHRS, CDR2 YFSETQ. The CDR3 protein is CASSLAPLQVNTQYF. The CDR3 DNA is TGCGCCAGCAGCTTGGCCCCCCTGCAGGTCAATACCCAGTACTTC.

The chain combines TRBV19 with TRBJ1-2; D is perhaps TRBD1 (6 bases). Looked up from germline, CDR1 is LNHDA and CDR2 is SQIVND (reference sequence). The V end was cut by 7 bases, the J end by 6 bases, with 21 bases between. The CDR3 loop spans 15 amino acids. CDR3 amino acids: CASISRGQFLNGYTF. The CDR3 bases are TGTGCCAGTATTTCTCGCGGACAGTTCCTTAATGGCTACACCTTC. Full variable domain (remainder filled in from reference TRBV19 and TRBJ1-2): DGGITQSPKYLFRKEGQNVTLSCEQNLNHDAMYWYRQDPGQGLRLIYYSQIVNDFQKGDIAEGYSVSREKKESFPLTVTSAQKNPTAFYLCASISRGQFLNGYTFGSGTRLTVV.

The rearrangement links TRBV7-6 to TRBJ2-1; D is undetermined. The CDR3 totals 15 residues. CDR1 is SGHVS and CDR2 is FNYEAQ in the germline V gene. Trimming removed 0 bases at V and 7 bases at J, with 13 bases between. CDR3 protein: CASSLARPNRNEQFF. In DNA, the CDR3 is TGTGCCAGCAGCTTAGCGAGGCCAAATAGGAATGAGCAGTTCTTC.

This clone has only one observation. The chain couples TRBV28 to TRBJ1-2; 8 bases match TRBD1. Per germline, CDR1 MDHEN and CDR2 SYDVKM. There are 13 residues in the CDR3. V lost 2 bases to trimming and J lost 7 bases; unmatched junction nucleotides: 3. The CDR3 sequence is CASSLQGAPGYTF. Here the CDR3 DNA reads TGTGCCAGCAGTTTACAGGGGGCGCCTGGCTACACCTTC.

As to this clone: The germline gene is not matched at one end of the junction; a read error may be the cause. The CDR3 spells CASTSLNSGSRLFF. CDR3 nucleotide sequence: TGTGCTAGCACCAGCCTAAATAGCGGGTCGCGGTTGTTCTTC. The chain combines TRBV7-7 with TRBJ2-1, with 7 bases matching TRBD2. Per germline, CDR1 SSHAT and CDR2 FNYEAQ (reference sequence). The CDR3 consists of 14 residues. Looking up the rest from reference TRBV7-7 and TRBJ2-1 gives the full variable domain: GAGVSQSPRYKVTKRGQDVTLRCDPISSHATLYWYQQALGQGPEFLTYFNYEAQPDKSGLPSDRFSAERPEGSISTLTIQRTEQRDSAMYRCASTSLNSGSRLFFGPGTRLTVL.